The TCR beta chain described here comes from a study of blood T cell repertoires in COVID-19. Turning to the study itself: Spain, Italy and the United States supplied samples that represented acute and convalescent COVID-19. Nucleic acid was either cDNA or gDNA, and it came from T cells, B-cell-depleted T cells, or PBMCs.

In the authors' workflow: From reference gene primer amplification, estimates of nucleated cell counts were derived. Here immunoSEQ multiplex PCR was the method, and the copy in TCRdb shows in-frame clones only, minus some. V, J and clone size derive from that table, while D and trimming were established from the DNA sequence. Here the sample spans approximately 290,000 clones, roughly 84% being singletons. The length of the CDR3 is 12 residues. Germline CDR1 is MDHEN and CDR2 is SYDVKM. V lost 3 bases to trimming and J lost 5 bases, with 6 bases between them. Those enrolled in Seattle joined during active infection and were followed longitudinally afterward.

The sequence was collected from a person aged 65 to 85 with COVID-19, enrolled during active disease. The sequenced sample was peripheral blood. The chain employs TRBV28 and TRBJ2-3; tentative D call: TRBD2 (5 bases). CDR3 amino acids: CASSFGVDTQYF. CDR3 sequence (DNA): TGTGCCAGCAGTTTCGGGGTAGATACGCAGTATTTT.